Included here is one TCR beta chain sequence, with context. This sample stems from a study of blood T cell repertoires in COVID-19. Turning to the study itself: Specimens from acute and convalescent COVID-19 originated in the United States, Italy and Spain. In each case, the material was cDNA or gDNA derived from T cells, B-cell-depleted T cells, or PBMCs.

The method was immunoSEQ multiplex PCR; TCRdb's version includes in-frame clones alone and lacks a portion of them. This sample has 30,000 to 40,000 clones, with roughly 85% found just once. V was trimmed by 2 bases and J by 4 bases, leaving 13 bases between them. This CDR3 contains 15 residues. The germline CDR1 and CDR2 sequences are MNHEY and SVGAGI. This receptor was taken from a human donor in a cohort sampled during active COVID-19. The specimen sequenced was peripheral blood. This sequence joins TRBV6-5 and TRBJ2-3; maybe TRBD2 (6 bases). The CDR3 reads CASSYGGMISDTQYF. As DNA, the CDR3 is TGTGCCAGCAGTTACGGCGGGATGATCTCAGATACGCAGTATTTT.